This is a list of T cell receptor beta chains from one sample in a study of response to subunit inactivated influenza vaccine. TCRdb re-called the RT-PCR reads through MiXCR, storing one row per CDR3 protein. Among 650,000 to 850,000 distinct CDR3 sequences listed, about 15% were seen once. The sample in question was PBMCs from blood, obtained about 14 days before vaccination. The receptor source for this set is a man aged 45-60 years who received an inactivated influenza vaccine. Both conserved end residues are part of each CDR3. Fields, in order: J gene, clone size, V gene, D gene, CDR3 DNA, CDR3 protein. The D gene is left open where the match is weak. Clone size is stated in some rows and not others, as once, few, many or a class when expanded.

>TRBJ1-5|many|TRBV4-1|-
TGCGCCAGCAGCCAAGGGGGGGGACAGCCCCAGCATTTT
CASSQGGGQPQHF
>TRBJ2-7|few|TRBV9|TRBD2
TGTGCCAGCAGCGAGAGCGGGAGGGCCACCTACGAGCAGTACTTC
CASSESGRATYEQYF
>TRBJ1-1|-|TRBV5-6|-
TGTGCCAGCAGCTTGGCACCGGGGGCGTGGACTGAAGCTTTCTTT
CASSLAPGAWTEAFF
>TRBJ2-7|-|TRBV7-2|-
TGTGCCAGCAGCCAAACCCCAGGGGCCGAGCAGTACTTC
CASSQTPGAEQYF
>TRBJ2-3|few|TRBV20-1|TRBD2
TGCAGTGCTAGAGATCGGTCTAATTGGCTAGCGGGACTAGGAGATACGCAGTATTTT
CSARDRSNWLAGLGDTQYF
>TRBJ2-1|many|TRBV2|-
TGTGCCACCGTACCTAGCGAACACTACAATGAGCAGTTCTTC
CATVPSEHYNEQFF
>TRBJ1-2|few|TRBV5-1|-
TGCGCCAGCGCATCGACTTACTTCTATGGCTACACCTTC
CASASTYFYGYTF
>TRBJ2-3|many|TRBV29-1|TRBD1
TGCAGCGTAAAAGGGGGACAGGGGGCAAGCACAGATACGCAGTATTTT
CSVKGGQGASTDTQYF
>TRBJ2-5|-|TRBV9|TRBD1
TGTGCCAGCAGCATGACAGGGGACCAAGAGACCCAGTACTTC
CASSMTGDQETQYF
>TRBJ2-1|-|TRBV25-1|TRBD2
TGTGCCAGCAGTGCCGCGGGGGGCTATGAGCAGTTCTTC
CASSAAGGYEQFF
>TRBJ2-7|-|TRBV29-1|TRBD1
TGCAGCGTTGTTAGTGACAGGGGCTCTGTGCAGTACTTC
CSVVSDRGSVQYF
>TRBJ2-7|-|TRBV29-1|TRBD2
TGCAGCGTTGAATCCGCTAAAGCGGGAAAAGTCTACGAGCAGTACTTC
CSVESAKAGKVYEQYF
>TRBJ2-3|-|TRBV20-1|-
TGCAGTGCTCCCATCAATTTTTTAGATACGCAGTATTTT
CSAPINFLDTQYF
>TRBJ2-6|-|TRBV25-1|-
TGTGCCAGCAGTGAATATGCGGACTCTGGGGCCAACGTCCTGACTTTC
CASSEYADSGANVLTF
>TRBJ1-2|-|TRBV20-1|-
TGCAGTGCTAGTTGGGGGGTCGATGGCTACACCTTC
CSASWGVDGYTF
>TRBJ2-3|many|TRBV11-2|-
TGTGCCAGCAGCAGACAACCTAAAGGGGTCGCAGATACGCAGTATTTT
CASSRQPKGVADTQYF
>TRBJ2-1|-|TRBV7-2|TRBD2
TGTGCCAGCAGCTTAGGAAGGGGAGGGAAGCTTAACAATGAGCAGTTCTTC
CASSLGRGGKLNNEQFF
>TRBJ2-1|few|TRBV6-2/TRBV6-3|TRBD2
TGTGCCAGCAGAAATCTAGCGGGGGGGCCGAATGAGCAGTTCTTC
CASRNLAGGPNEQFF
>TRBJ1-2|few|TRBV5-1|-
TGCGCCAGCAGCTTGAATCACAGGGTAGGACGTGGCTACACCTTC
CASSLNHRVGRGYTF
>TRBJ2-7|-|TRBV4-1|TRBD1
TGCGCCAGCAGCCCAGAGCTGACAGGGCCCTACGAGCAGTACTTC
CASSPELTGPYEQYF
>TRBJ2-7|few|TRBV5-1|-
TGCGCCAGCAGCTTGGACCCGGGGTCGACGTCCGAGCAGTACTTC
CASSLDPGSTSEQYF
>TRBJ2-4|-|TRBV27|-
TGTGCCAGCAGCAACCGCGCGGGGTGGGGGGTAGACATTCAGTACTTC
CASSNRAGWGVDIQYF
>TRBJ1-1|few|TRBV18|-
TGTGCCAGCTCCGGGGCCGCTGGGACTGAAGCTTTCTTT
CASSGAAGTEAFF
>TRBJ2-7|-|TRBV7-8|-
TGTGCCAGCAGCCCCGGGAAGTCTTCGCAGTACTTC
CASSPGKSSQYF
>TRBJ1-2|-|TRBV20-1|TRBD1
TGCAGTGCTAACAGGGGAGGCTACACCTTC
CSANRGGYTF
>TRBJ2-7|-|TRBV27|TRBD2
TGTGCCAGCAGTTTATCGACTAGCGGGACCTACGAGCAGTACTTC
CASSLSTSGTYEQYF
>TRBJ2-5|many|TRBV5-1|TRBD1
TGCGCCAGCAGACGTAGAGGACGGGGACAGGGGCGACAAGAGACCCAGTACTTC
CASRRRGRGQGRQETQYF
>TRBJ2-7|-|TRBV9|TRBD2
TGTGCCAGCAGCGTATATAGCGGGAGTGTCGAGCAGTACTTC
CASSVYSGSVEQYF
>TRBJ2-7|many|TRBV28|-
TGTGCCAGCAGTCCCCGGGGGCTAGCCAGGGGTTCCTACGAGCAGTACTTC
CASSPRGLARGSYEQYF